This T cell receptor beta chain was captured by sequencing in a study of cytomegalovirus exposure and HLA in healthy donors. Study information: Among over 350 genotyped donors, roughly 81% fell in the Caucasian-associated ancestry cluster. Whole-study findings and limits: TCR beta V- and J-gene trimming was later associated with a missense DCLRE1C variant. The study assumed roughly uniform donor sequencing depth for presence/absence analyses. Differences between HLA loci emerged in a later analysis of TCR association rates, with DRB1 most and HLA-C fewest.

With V trimmed by 0 bases and J by 6 bases, 9 bases remained unmatched. The germline V gene encodes CDR1 SGHRS and CDR2 YFSETQ. The CDR3 is 16 residues long. PCR was performed using 60 Vbeta and 13 Jbeta primers. Profiling relied on immunoSEQ multiplex PCR, and the TCRdb table lists in-frame clones only, not all of them. The sample yields 100,000 to 150,000 clones, over 70% seen once. On this clone: The antigen remains undetermined.

The sequence derives from a woman younger than 35 in good health and CMV-seronegative. Specimen: PBMCs. J is TRBJ2-7 and V is TRBV5-1; 10 positions match TRBD2. The CDR3: CASSLALLAGVREQYF. DNA of the CDR3: TGCGCCAGCAGCTTGGCCTTGCTAGCGGGAGTACGCGAGCAGTACTTC.